What follows describes a single TCR beta chain. What antigen it recognizes has not been identified. No much larger clone exists at a distance of one base, and base qualities are not known. The trial excluded patients who had a history of autoimmune disease or who were on systemic immunosuppression. Peripheral blood for TCR sequencing was collected from all dose cohorts at baseline, on cycle 4 day 1, and on cycle 7 day 1. The samples were taken from a phase I, first-in-human, multicenter, open-label dose-escalation trial of ivuxolimab. Adults with locally advanced or metastatic melanoma, renal cell, hepatocellular, or head and neck squamous cell carcinoma were enrolled in the trial. CD4+ and CD8+ T cells were sorted separately from peripheral blood before TCR sequencing. These data belong to a study of OX40 agonist ivuxolimab in advanced cancers. Regarding the study in general: Ivuxolimab, which targeted the costimulatory receptor OX40 (CD134), was an agonistic, fully human IgG2 monoclonal antibody. Intravenous ivuxolimab was administered to patients every 2 weeks at six dose levels: 0.01, 0.1, 0.3, 1.5, 3 and 10 mg/kg. Of the roughly 52 dose-escalation patients, hepatocellular carcinoma was present in roughly 19, melanoma in approximately 15, renal cell carcinoma in 9 and head and neck cancer in 9. A male proportion of 70% to 90% and a mean age of approximately 62 years, ranging from about 20 to 80, were recorded for the dose-escalation cohort. Patients were allowed to have had prior anti-PD-1, anti-PD-L1 or anti-CTLA-4 therapy, and 30% to 50% of the dose-escalation patients had previously received checkpoint inhibitors. Partial responses occurred in three dose-escalation patients, of whom one had hepatocellular carcinoma and two had cutaneous melanoma. The purpose of peripheral TCRbeta sequencing was to test whether ivuxolimab changed TCR sequence diversity and led to clonal T-cell expansion. The paper covers the monotherapy dose-escalation part of the phase I ivuxolimab trial, which included N of about 50 patients.

To sequence the TCRbeta CDR3 region, genomic DNA was isolated from the sorted cells. The immunoSEQ Assay was used to sequence the TCRbeta CDR3 regions. The table comes from immuneACCESS by way of TCRdb, which keeps in-frame sequences with V and J called. Part of the clones is missing from these tables; in studies checked, under half for an unresolved V gene and the rest for unknown reasons. Present in this sample are approximately 73,000 clones, 70% to 90% of which were seen just once. The ten biggest clones cover under 3.5% of the sample. Per the germline V gene, SGHTA is the CDR1 and FQGTGA is the CDR2. From its cysteine to its phenylalanine, the CDR3 spans 15 amino acids. Just the 45-base CDR3 DNA is kept, in frame starting at base 1. V is trimmed back by 5 bases and J by 6 bases, and the junction contains 7 bases that no gene match accounts for. General conclusions and limits of the study: After ivuxolimab, CD8+ T cells had more expanded clones than CD4+ T cells on average. Partial responders in the 0.1-3.0 mg/kg groups had among the lowest normalized peripheral clonal expansion, especially among CD8+ T cells. Low levels of normalized T-cell clonal expansion were also seen in some patients who did not respond. The antigen specificity of the clonally expanded peripheral T cells was not determined. At doses of 0.1 to 3.0 mg/kg, clonal expansion of both CD4+ and CD8+ blood T cells was observed from baseline to week 6.

In this chain, TRBV7-3 is recombined with TRBJ1-4, and 9 bases in between align with TRBD1. The specimen was CD4+ or CD8+ T cells sorted from blood, collected in a trial of the OX40 agonist ivuxolimab. This clonotype originated in an adult with an advanced solid tumor such as melanoma, head and neck, liver or kidney cancer. CDR3 reads: CASSPGTGQDEKLFF. The nucleotides are TGTGCCAGCAGCCCCGGGACAGGGCAAGATGAAAAACTGTTTTTT.